This entry lists 20 T cell receptor beta chains sequenced from one sample in a study of cytomegalovirus exposure and HLA in healthy donors. Primers: 60 Vbeta forward and 13 Jbeta reverse. Sequencing used immunoSEQ multiplex PCR; TCRdb keeps in-frame clones, though not all of them. The sample has around 110,000 clones, around 85% seen once; the top ten hold about 2%. The sample taken for sequencing was PBMCs. These receptors were taken from a man in his thirties or forties in good health and CMV-seronegative.

This clone was recorded a few times. The J gene is TRBJ2-7, the V gene TRBV5-1; D unclear. The CDR3 has 13 residues. Trimming stripped 1 base from V and 0 bases from J, with 5 bases between. Germline values: CDR1 SGHRS, CDR2 YFSETQ. This chain's CDR3 is CASSLPSSYEQYF. CDR3 bases: TGCGCCAGCAGCTTGCCTAGCTCCTACGAGCAGTACTTC.

The rearrangement links TRBV29-1 to TRBJ1-2; 8 bases are a match to TRBD1. V shed 7 bases and J 8 bases; nucleotides not matched to a gene: 9. The germline V gene encodes CDR1 SQVTM and CDR2 ANQGSEA. The CDR3 loop spans 12 amino acids. The CDR3 region has the DNA TGCAGCGCCGGACAGGGTCATGGAGGCTACACCTTC. Amino acid sequence: CSAGQGHGGYTF.

The chain combines TRBV27 with TRBJ2-3, with 10 bases that match TRBD1. CDR3 length equals 14 residues. Germline CDR1 MNHEY, CDR2 SMNVEV (reference sequence). The V gene end was trimmed by 4 bases and the J gene end by 3 bases; junction bases not matched to a gene: 1. This CDR3 reads CASSSDRGTDTQYF. The CDR3, as DNA: TGTGCCAGCAGTTCGGACAGGGGGACAGATACGCAGTATTTT.

The genes are TRBV18 and TRBJ1-3; 7 nucleotides align to TRBD1. The V segment lost 5 bases and the J segment 2 bases; nucleotides outside the gene matches: 9. The germline V gene has CDR1 KGHSH and CDR2 LQKENI. This CDR3 contains 16 residues. Here the CDR3 reads CASSSGRDRPGNTIYF. The CDR3 bases are TGTGCCAGCTCATCGGGCCGGGACAGACCTGGAAACACCATATATTTT.

V usage is TRBV2 and J usage is TRBJ2-7; TRBD1 might be the D (6 bases). CDR3 length: 13 amino acids. The germline CDR1 and CDR2 sequences are SNHLY and FYNNEI. Trimming stripped 5 bases from V and 5 bases from J, with 13 bases between. CDR3 amino acids: CASSPVGTNEQYF. Written as DNA, the CDR3 is TGTGCCAGCAGTCCGGTCGGGACAAACGAGCAGTACTTC. Using reference TRBV2 and TRBJ2-7 for the parts outside the CDR3, the full variable domain is EPEVTQTPSHQVTQMGQEVILRCVPISNHLYFYWYRQILGQKVEFLVSFYNNEISEKSEIFDDQFSVERPDGSNFTLKIRSTKLEDSAMYFCASSPVGTNEQYFGPGTRLTVT.

This chain links TRBV5-1 with TRBJ1-1; D remains unclear. V lost 1 base, J lost 1 base, and 8 bases lay in between. The germline V gene encodes CDR1 SGHRS and CDR2 YFSETQ. The CDR3 spans 14 residues. The CDR3 sequence: CASSLKGANTEAFF. The CDR3 nucleotides are TGCGCCAGCAGCTTGAAGGGAGCGAACACTGAAGCTTTCTTT.

This clone was found a few times. The chain couples TRBV15 to TRBJ2-1; 11 bases align to TRBD2. Germline CDR1 is LNHNV and CDR2 is YYDKDF (reference sequence). V shed 0 bases and J 6 bases; nucleotides not matched to a gene: 1. The CDR3 consists of 15 residues. CDR3 sequence: CATSRDSGGANEQFF. DNA for the CDR3: TGTGCCACCAGCAGAGATAGCGGGGGGGCCAATGAGCAGTTCTTC. Using reference TRBV15 and TRBJ2-1 for the parts outside the CDR3, the full variable domain is DAMVIQNPRYQVTQFGKPVTLSCSQTLNHNVMYWYQQKSSQAPKLLFHYYDKDFNNEADTPDNFQSRRPNTSFCFLDIRSPGLGDTAMYLCATSRDSGGANEQFFGPGTRLTVL.

The genes are TRBV5-6 and TRBJ1-6; 9 bases line up with TRBD1. There are 16 residues in the CDR3. The V gene's germline CDR1 is SGHDT and CDR2 YYEEEE. J lost 5 bases, V lost 4 bases, and 7 bases had no gene match. The CDR3 loop reads CASSQDRGRDNSPLHF. The CDR3 DNA sequence: TGTGCCAGCAGCCAGGACAGGGGCAGGGATAATTCACCCCTCCACTTT.

The V call is TRBV2, the J call TRBJ2-3, with unresolved D. The CDR3 loop spans 12 amino acids. Germline V gives CDR1 SNHLY, CDR2 FYNNEI. Trimming pared 3 bases from V and 7 bases from J, leaving 8 bases between. Here the CDR3 reads CASSDVANTQYF. The CDR3 DNA reads as TGTGCCAGCAGTGACGTTGCGAATACGCAGTATTTT.

The rearrangement links TRBV7-2 to TRBJ2-3, with 13 bases identical to TRBD2. The CDR3 consists of 18 residues. V was pared by 1 base and J by 5 bases, with 9 bases of the junction left unmatched. Per germline, CDR1 SGHTA and CDR2 FQGNSA. The CDR3, as DNA: TGTGCCAGCAGCTTAGTAAGGGGGACTAGCGGGATGATAGATACGCAGTATTTT. Its protein product is CASSLVRGTSGMIDTQYF.

The chain joins TRBV5-1 to TRBJ1-2; 9 bases fit TRBD1. Germline assignment: CDR1 SGHRS and CDR2 YFSETQ. With V trimmed by 3 bases and J by 6 bases, 0 bases remained unmatched. CDR3 length equals 12 residues. CDR3: CASSWDRDGYTF. CDR3 bases: TGCGCCAGCAGCTGGGACAGGGATGGCTACACCTTC.

This sequence joins TRBV2 and TRBJ1-1, with D perhaps TRBD1 (5 bases). The V end lost 4 bases, the J end lost 4 bases, and 10 bases lay between the germline ends. CDR3 length: 13 amino acids. The germline CDR1 and CDR2 sequences are SNHLY and FYNNEI. The CDR3, as DNA: TGTGCCAGCAGTGCACAGGAGGGCACTGAAGCTTTCTTT. This codes for CASSAQEGTEAFF.

This clone appeared a few times. V gene TRBV6-1 combines with J gene TRBJ2-2; 10 bases align to TRBD1. Losses at the gene ends were 0 bases for V and 6 bases for J; bases not matched to a gene: 1. Germline lookup yields CDR1 MNHNS and CDR2 SASEGT. The CDR3 runs to 15 residues. CDR3 protein: CASSEAGQGAGELFF. The CDR3, as DNA: TGTGCCAGCAGTGAAGCCGGACAGGGGGCCGGGGAGCTGTTTTTT.

This clone was counted a single time. The J gene is TRBJ1-6, the V gene TRBV5-8; a possible D gene is TRBD1 (5 bases). This CDR3 contains 15 residues. With 0 bases removed from V and 7 bases from J, the gap between germline ends came to 11 bases. CDR1 is SGHTS, CDR2 YDEGEE, per germline. CDR3 coding DNA: TGTGCCAGCAGCTTGGCCAGGGCGCTAAATTCACCCCTCCACTTT. Amino acid sequence: CASSLARALNSPLHF.

The V call is TRBV12-5, the J call TRBJ2-6, with 8 bases aligning to TRBD2. The germline CDR1 and CDR2 sequences are LGHNT and FRNRAP. The V and J ends lost 1 base and 0 bases, in that order; junction bases with no gene match: 2. The CDR3 runs to 17 residues. The CDR3 spells CASGLARGGSGANVLTF. The CDR3 region has the DNA TGTGCTAGTGGTTTGGCTCGGGGGGGCTCTGGGGCCAACGTCCTGACTTTC.

The chain links TRBV30 to TRBJ2-1; D is possibly TRBD1 (5 bases). Germline V gene lookup returns CDR1 GTSNPN and CDR2 SVGIG (reference sequence). V was clipped by 1 base and J by 5 bases, with 12 bases between them. The CDR3 totals 14 residues. The CDR3 sequence: CAWSEGLGDNEQFF. CDR3 DNA: TGTGCCTGGAGTGAGGGTCTAGGGGACAATGAGCAGTTCTTC.

The genes are TRBV11-3 and TRBJ2-1; D possibly corresponds to TRBD1 (6 bases). The germline V gene encodes CDR1 SGHNT and CDR2 YENEEA. V lost 5 bases and J 1 base, leaving 18 bases between the germline ends. The CDR3 has 17 amino acids. The CDR3 spells CASSAGRGGSSYNEQFF. The CDR3 nucleotides are TGTGCCAGCAGCGCCGGTCGTGGGGGCTCTTCCTACAATGAGCAGTTCTTC.

This clone is a singleton in its sample. The chain joins TRBV5-6 to TRBJ2-5, with D maybe TRBD2 (6 bases). Germline V CDR1 and CDR2: SGHDT, YYEEEE. The CDR3 runs to 14 residues. V lost 5 bases and J lost 0, with 11 bases in between. The CDR3 spells CASSQWGDQETQYF. The DNA for the CDR3 is TGTGCCAGCAGTCAGTGGGGGGACCAAGAGACCCAGTACTTC.

The chain joins TRBV6-5 to TRBJ2-7; 8 bases line up with TRBD1. CDR1 and CDR2 from the germline V gene are MNHEY and SVGAGI. V trimming: 6 bases; J trimming: 3 bases; junction bases outside the gene matches: 4. The CDR3 loop spans 13 amino acids. CDR3 sequence: CASSRQGNYEQYF. CDR3 DNA: TGTGCCAGCAGCCGACAGGGGAACTACGAGCAGTACTTC.

V is TRBV6-1 and J is TRBJ1-5; D gene uncertain. V was clipped by 5 bases and J by 5 bases, with 7 bases between them. The germline CDR1 and CDR2 sequences are MNHNS and SASEGT. The CDR3 sequence is 12 residues long. CDR3 coding DNA: TGTGCCAGCAGTCCCAGTTATCAGCCCCAGCATTTT. It codes for CASSPSYQPQHF.